The rows below give T cell receptor beta chains drawn from one sample of a study of T cells in narcolepsy. Only in-frame clones appear in the TCRdb table, and some are missing; sequencing was by immunoSEQ multiplex PCR. Found here are about 31,000 clones, about three quarters of them singletons; the top ten hold around 1.3%. The sequenced sample consisted of CD45RA- memory CD4+ T cells from PBMCs. The receptors originated from a human donor with narcolepsy. Both conserved end residues are part of each CDR3. The D gene is left open where the match is weak. Rows may omit the clone size; those that give it use once, few, many or a size class.

CDR3: CAWKGGSYEQYF; DNA: TGTGCCTGGAAGGGGGGCTCCTACGAGCAGTACTTC; J: TRBJ2-7; D: .; V: TRBV30; size: .
CDR3: CAISRTSGGDTGELFF; DNA: TGTGCCATCAGTCGGACTAGCGGGGGGGACACCGGGGAGCTGTTTTTT; J: TRBJ2-2; D: TRBD2; V: TRBV10-3; size: few
CDR3: CSALGLAGGGEQFF; DNA: TGCAGCGCCCTGGGACTAGCGGGAGGGGGGGAGCAGTTCTTC; J: TRBJ2-1; D: TRBD2; V: TRBV29-1; size: .
CDR3: CAISARDSSQDTQYF; DNA: TGTGCCATCAGCGCACGGGACTCCTCCCAGGATACGCAGTATTTT; J: TRBJ2-3; D: .; V: TRBV10-3; size: .
CDR3: CASSVTSGQETQYF; DNA: TGTGCCAGCAGTGTGACGAGCGGCCAAGAGACCCAGTACTTC; J: TRBJ2-5; D: .; V: TRBV5-4; size: few
CDR3: CASSPPRGLQETQYF; DNA: TGTGCCAGCAGCCCACCCAGGGGGCTACAAGAGACCCAGTACTTC; J: TRBJ2-5; D: TRBD1; V: TRBV5-5; size: once
CDR3: CASSLGSGFTDTQYF; DNA: TGTGCCAGCAGCTTGGGGAGCGGTTTCACAGATACGCAGTATTTT; J: TRBJ2-3; D: .; V: TRBV7-8; size: few
CDR3: CASSPGPAGGTGVTQYF; DNA: TGTGCCAGCAGCCCGGGGCCCGCGGGGGGCACCGGGGTAACGCAGTATTTT; J: TRBJ2-3; D: TRBD2; V: TRBV4-2; size: .
CDR3: CASSFKTGDASPLHF; DNA: TGTGCCAGCAGCTTCAAGACAGGGGATGCGTCACCCCTCCACTTT; J: TRBJ1-6; D: TRBD1; V: TRBV7-8; size: .
CDR3: CAQEAHLTNYGYTF; DNA: TGTGCCCAAGAGGCACACCTCACTAACTATGGCTACACCTTC; J: TRBJ1-2; D: .; V: TRBV30; size: .